These 13 T cell receptor beta chains share one sample of origin, sequenced in a study of memory CD4+ T cells and cytomegalovirus serostatus. Assay used: immunoSEQ multiplex PCR; TCRdb lists only in-frame clones, some missing. The sample holds about 40,000 clones, 75% to 85% seen once. The sort gate was single viable CD3+CD4+CD8-CD45RO+ cells for memory CD4+ T cells. The sample was memory CD4+ T cells from blood. These receptors originate from an adult in good health and CMV-seronegative.

By share, this clone ranks as medium-sized. V usage is TRBV18 and J usage is TRBJ2-2, with 8 bases lining up with TRBD2. Per germline, CDR1 KGHSH and CDR2 LQKENI. V was pared by 3 bases and J by 5 bases, with 8 bases of the junction left unmatched. The CDR3 is 16 amino acids. The CDR3 nucleotides read TGTGCCAGCTCACCGATTGGACTAGCCTCGACCGGGGAGCTGTTTTTT. Its translation is CASSPIGLASTGELFF.

The chain links TRBV7-2 to TRBJ1-5, with 9 bases that match TRBD1. The CDR3 covers 14 residues. The V gene's germline CDR1 is SGHTA and CDR2 FQGNSA. V trimming: 2 bases; J trimming: 6 bases; junction bases outside the gene matches: 2. The CDR3 DNA sequence: TGTGCCAGCAGCTTAACAGGGGGCGGTCAGCCCCAGCATTTT. This encodes CASSLTGGGQPQHF.

In its sample, this clone was seen a few times. The chain recombines TRBV11-2 with TRBJ1-1; D gene uncertain. V dropped 1 base and J dropped 4 bases, with 13 bases sitting between them. Germline lookup yields CDR1 SGHAT and CDR2 FQNNGV. This CDR3 is 15 amino acids long. The CDR3 region has the DNA TGTGCCAGCAGCTTAGTAGTGGTAAGGAGCACTGAAGCTTTCTTT. Its translation: CASSLVVVRSTEAFF.

The CDR3 reads CASSYTGTSGYNEQFF. The CDR3 coding sequence is TGTGCCAGCAGCTACACCGGGACTAGCGGCTACAATGAGCAGTTCTTC. V gene TRBV7-2 combines with J gene TRBJ2-1; 11 bases are a match to TRBD2. V was pared by 4 bases and J by 3 bases, with 5 bases of the junction left unmatched. CDR3 length: 16 amino acids. Germline CDR1 and CDR2: SGHTA and FQGNSA.

A few counts support this clone. The rearrangement links TRBV5-6 to TRBJ1-2; 8 bases are shared with TRBD1. The CDR3 length is 13 residues. Germline CDR1 reads SGHDT; CDR2 reads YYEEEE. Unmatched junction bases numbered 6, after V lost 4 bases and J lost 7 bases. In DNA, the CDR3 is TGTGCCAGCAGCCGGACAGGGTTGAGTGGCTACACCTTC. It specifies CASSRTGLSGYTF.

This rearrangement joins TRBV4-1 to TRBJ2-5; TRBD1 or TRBD2 may be the D gene (6 bases each). Looked up from germline, CDR1 is MGHRA and CDR2 is YSYEKL. The CDR3 totals 16 residues. V dropped 4 bases and J dropped 2 bases, with 17 bases sitting between them. CDR3 sequence reads: CASSLSDRTTQETQYF. Written as DNA, the CDR3 is TGCGCCAGCAGCCTTTCAGACAGGACTACACAAGAGACCCAGTACTTC.

Remarks on this clone: The same CDR3 is also encoded by other DNA sequences in this sample. The chain employs TRBV30 and TRBJ2-5, with D maybe TRBD2 (6 bases). The germline gives CDR1 GTSNPN, CDR2 SVGIG (reference sequence). CDR3 length: 13 amino acids. V gave up 0 bases and J gave up 2 bases, with 7 bases separating them. As DNA, the CDR3 is TGTGCCTGGAGTGTCGGGGGTCAAGAGACCCAGTACTTC. Translated: CAWSVGGQETQYF.

Comment on this clone: The junction and the germline gene differ at one end; a read error may be behind it. In DNA form, the CDR3 reads TGCAGCGTTAAAGACCATCTGACGCAAGAGACCCAGTACTTC. This codes for CSVKDHLTQETQYF. The V and J genes are TRBV29-1 and TRBJ2-5, with D hard to call. Germline CDR1 SQVTM, CDR2 ANQGSEA. The CDR3 sequence is 14 residues long.

The rearrangement links TRBV7-9 to TRBJ2-3, with TRBD2 matching 8 bases. J lost 2 bases, V lost 2 bases, and 6 bases had no gene match. This CDR3 comprises 16 residues. The germline V gene encodes CDR1 SEHNR and CDR2 FQNEAQ (reference sequence). CDR3 sequence reads: CASSLSRAGDTDTQYF. CDR3 DNA sequence: TGTGCCAGCAGCTTAAGTAGAGCGGGGGACACAGATACGCAGTATTTT.

The chain links TRBV4-2 to TRBJ2-5, with 8 positions matching TRBD1. This CDR3 spans 15 amino acids. V lost 0 bases, J lost 9 bases, and 9 bases stayed unmatched. Germline lookup yields CDR1 LGHNA and CDR2 YNFKEQ. This CDR3 reads CASSQEGLTGGSQYF. CDR3 nucleotide sequence: TGTGCCAGCAGCCAAGAGGGACTTACAGGGGGGTCCCAGTACTTC.

The count of this clone is one. The chain joins TRBV7-9 to TRBJ2-3; D uncertain. V dropped 4 bases and J dropped 1 base, with 9 bases sitting between them. Germline V gene sequence: CDR1 SEHNR, CDR2 FQNEAQ (reference sequence). CDR3 length equals 14 residues. This CDR3 is CASSSQIGTDTQYF. The CDR3 coding sequence is TGTGCCAGCAGCTCCCAGATCGGCACAGATACGCAGTATTTT.

V gene TRBV19 combines with J gene TRBJ2-5; TRBD2 aligns across 7 bases. CDR3 length equals 14 residues. Germline V gene data show CDR1 as LNHDA and CDR2 as SQIVND (reference sequence). V lost 10 bases and J lost 2; bases outside the gene matches: 10. The CDR3 region is CATRLSGAQETQYF. The CDR3 coding sequence is TGTGCCACCCGCCTAAGCGGGGCACAAGAGACCCAGTACTTC.

The chain is built from TRBV5-1 and TRBJ2-5, with TRBD2 as a possible D gene (7 bases). Germline values: CDR1 SGHRS, CDR2 YFSETQ. Deletions cut 4 bases from V and 5 bases from J, with 15 bases between. CDR3 length equals 14 residues. CDR3 residues: CASSGTGGWETQYF. In nucleotides, the CDR3 is TGCGCCAGCAGCGGCACGGGGGGCTGGGAGACCCAGTACTTC. The complete variable domain, with remaining parts taken from reference TRBV5-1 and TRBJ2-5, reads KAGVTQTPRYLIKTRGQQVTLSCSPISGHRSVSWYQQTPGQGLQFLFEYFSETQRNKGNFPGRFSGRQFSNSRSEMNVSTLELGDSALYLCASSGTGGWETQYFGPGTRLLVL.